The rows below give T cell receptor beta chains drawn from one sample of a study of T cells after yellow fever vaccination. Each CDR3 protein is one row after TCRdb ran MiXCR on the 5' RACE reads. Among approximately 70,000 distinct CDR3 sequences listed, about 7.2% were seen once. Sequencing used CD8+ T cells sorted from PBMCs, obtained 10 days after the first yellow fever vaccination. Source of these receptors: a man aged 18 to 35 who received the YFV17D yellow fever vaccine. Each CDR3 is given with its conserved first and last residue. The D gene is left open where the match is weak. Where a row states a size, it is once, few, many or the class of an expanded clone; other rows omit it.

J gene,V gene,clone size,D gene,CDR3 DNA,CDR3 protein
TRBJ2-1,TRBV7-8,NA,NA,TGTGCCAGCAGCTTTGTTCAGGGGGAGGGCTCCTACAATGAGCAGTTCTTC,CASSFVQGEGSYNEQFF
TRBJ2-5,TRBV6-5,NA,TRBD1,TGTGCCAGCAGTTACTCGGGACAGGGGAAGACCCAGTACTTC,CASSYSGQGKTQYF
TRBJ2-3,TRBV5-4,NA,NA,TGTGCCAGCAGCTTGGAGACTAGTACAGATACGCAGTATTTT,CASSLETSTDTQYF
TRBJ1-1,TRBV7-9,NA,NA,TGTGCCAGCAGCTTTAATCCTCCTGAAGCTTTCTTT,CASSFNPPEAFF
TRBJ2-1,TRBV12-3/TRBV12-4,NA,NA,TGTGCCAGCAGTTTTAAGGGGTCGGGCCACTACAATGAGCAGTTCTTC,CASSFKGSGHYNEQFF
TRBJ2-5,TRBV7-9,NA,TRBD2,TGTGCCACCGAAGAGGGAGCGGGGGGGAAGCAAGAGACCCAGTACTTC,CATEEGAGGKQETQYF
TRBJ2-3,TRBV7-8,many,NA,TGTGCCAGCACCCCTCTAGATACGCAGTATTTT,CASTPLDTQYF
TRBJ1-1,TRBV4-1,many,NA,TGCGCCAGCAGCCAATCGAGGGAAACTGAAGCTTTCTTT,CASSQSRETEAFF
TRBJ2-1,TRBV4-1,few,NA,TGCGCCAGCAGCGTGGCGGTGGGTGGGAATGAGCAGTTCTTC,CASSVAVGGNEQFF
TRBJ2-2,TRBV6-5,many,NA,TGTGCCAGCAGTTCCAGGGCCGGGGAGCTGTTTTTT,CASSSRAGELFF
TRBJ2-7,TRBV7-6,many,TRBD1,TGTGCCAGCAGCTTATACACAGGGGATAACGAGCAGTACTTC,CASSLYTGDNEQYF
TRBJ2-3,TRBV6-2/TRBV6-3,NA,NA,TGTGCCAGCACCCTATCGAGACCAGATAAGCAGTATTTT,CASTLSRPDKQYF
TRBJ2-5,TRBV12-3/TRBV12-4,many,TRBD2,TGTGCCAGCAGTGCGACCGGGACTAGCGGGGAGACCCAGTACTTC,CASSATGTSGETQYF
TRBJ1-5,TRBV5-6,many,NA,TGTGCCAGCAGCTTGGGCTCGGGGGTGCAGCCCCAGCATTTT,CASSLGSGVQPQHF
TRBJ1-2,TRBV6-6,few,NA,TGTGCCAGCAGTTACTGGGATGGCTACACCTTC,CASSYWDGYTF
TRBJ1-1,TRBV7-6,many,NA,TGTGCCAGCAGCCTCGGGGCGCGAACTGAAGCTTTCTTT,CASSLGARTEAFF
TRBJ2-5,TRBV7-8,NA,TRBD2,TGTGCCAGCAGACAAGCGGGGGCGGAGACCCAGTACTTC,CASRQAGAETQYF
TRBJ2-1,TRBV7-3,few,TRBD2,TGTGCCAGCAGCTTAAGTGTCGTGGGCGGGGGTTACAATGAGCAGTTCTTC,CASSLSVVGGGYNEQFF
TRBJ2-3,TRBV27,many,NA,TGTGCCAGCGCCCTCGCTAGCACAGATACGCAGTATTTT,CASALASTDTQYF
TRBJ2-2,TRBV5-1,many,TRBD1,TGCGCCAGCAGCCTGACAGGGCTCGCGAACACCGGGGAGCTGTTTTTT,CASSLTGLANTGELFF
TRBJ2-7,TRBV9,many,TRBD1,TGTGCCAGCAGCGAGGGAACAGGGGGCTACGAGCAGTACTTC,CASSEGTGGYEQYF
TRBJ1-5,TRBV2,few,NA,TGTGCCAGCAAGGCTCCGAGCAATCAGCCCCAGCATTTT,CASKAPSNQPQHF
TRBJ1-1,TRBV6-1,few,NA,TGTGCCAGCAGTGACACCTTCTACACTGAAGCTTTCTTT,CASSDTFYTEAFF
TRBJ1-1,TRBV6-5,few,NA,TGTGCCAGCAGTTACCCCCCCGTGAACACTGAAGCTTTCTTT,CASSYPPVNTEAFF
TRBJ1-1,TRBV7-3,many,TRBD1,TGTGCCAGCAGCCCACAGGGGGCGATGAACACTGAAGCTTTCTTT,CASSPQGAMNTEAFF
TRBJ2-2,TRBV12-3/TRBV12-4,many,NA,TGTGCCAGCAGTTTGGGAAACACCGGGGAGCTGTTTTTT,CASSLGNTGELFF
TRBJ2-7,TRBV7-3,NA,NA,TGTGCCAGCAGCGAAACAGGGAGCTCCTACGAGCAGTACTTC,CASSETGSSYEQYF
TRBJ1-2,TRBV6-5,medium-sized,TRBD1,TGTGCCAGCAGTTACGAGTGGGACAGGGGGCTGGGCGGCTACACCTTC,CASSYEWDRGLGGYTF
TRBJ2-5,TRBV7-9,many,NA,TGTGCCAGCAGCTCAACCGACACACAAGAGACCCAGTACTTC,CASSSTDTQETQYF
TRBJ2-7,TRBV4-3,few,NA,TGCGCCAGCAGTTACGGGACTTCTAAGTCCCACCTCTCCTACGAGCAGTACTTC,CASSYGTSKSHLSYEQYF
TRBJ2-3,TRBV7-2,many,NA,TGTGCCAGCAGCACCCGGGGCAGGGAGGCAGATACGCAGTATTTT,CASSTRGREADTQYF
TRBJ2-1,TRBV20-1,many,NA,TGCAGTGCTAGAGATGTCGCGACAACCCGAGGGGATGAGCAGTTCTTC,CSARDVATTRGDEQFF
TRBJ1-6,TRBV4-1,few,TRBD1,TGCGCCAGCAGCCAACGGACAGGGTTTGATTCACCCCTCCACTTT,CASSQRTGFDSPLHF
TRBJ2-6,TRBV11-1,NA,NA,TGTGCCAGCAGCTCCACCACGCGGGGTGGTGCTGGGGCCAACGTCCTGACTTTC,CASSSTTRGGAGANVLTF
TRBJ1-1,TRBV30,few,TRBD1,TGTGCCTCAGGACAGGGATTACCCATGAACGCTGAAGCTTTCTTT,CASGQGLPMNAEAFF
TRBJ1-1,TRBV12-3/TRBV12-4,few,NA,TGTGCCAGCAGTCCGCCCCCCTGGAAGATAAACACTGAAGCTTTCTTT,CASSPPPWKINTEAFF
TRBJ1-2,TRBV5-1,few,NA,TGCGCCAGCAGACTAGTTTCGGGACGGTCCTATGGCTACACCTTC,CASRLVSGRSYGYTF
TRBJ1-2,TRBV29-1,many,NA,TGCAGCGTTGACCAACCGGGGTCCTATGGCTACACCTTC,CSVDQPGSYGYTF
TRBJ2-3,TRBV7-9,many,TRBD2,TGTGCCAGCAGCCCCACTAGCGGGGTTAGCACAGATACGCAGTATTTT,CASSPTSGVSTDTQYF
TRBJ2-2,TRBV10-3,many,TRBD2,TGTGCCACGGGACTGGCTAGCGGGGGCACCGGGGAGCTGTTTTTT,CATGLASGGTGELFF
TRBJ2-3,TRBV6-2/TRBV6-3,few,NA,TGTGCCAGCACCCCCCATAGCACAGATACGCAGTATTTT,CASTPHSTDTQYF
TRBJ2-1,TRBV3-1,many,TRBD2,TGTGCCAGCAGCCGTGCGGGGGGGCGGGTTAATGAGCAGTTCTTC,CASSRAGGRVNEQFF
TRBJ1-6,TRBV18,many,TRBD1,TGTGCCAGCTCACCCCGGGACAGGGGACCTTCACCCCTCCACTTT,CASSPRDRGPSPLHF
TRBJ1-1,TRBV4-3,few,NA,TGCGCCAGCAGTCGGGGCAGGGGTAGCACTGAAGCTTTCTTT,CASSRGRGSTEAFF
TRBJ2-7,TRBV5-1,few,TRBD1,TGCGCCAGCAGCATTTACAGGGGGAACAACGAGCAGTACTTC,CASSIYRGNNEQYF
TRBJ1-2,TRBV27,many,NA,TGTGCCAGCAGTTTATCGAGCGTCGACGGCTACACCTTC,CASSLSSVDGYTF
TRBJ2-2,TRBV7-3,NA,NA,TGTGCCAGCAGCCCCGGACTATCCGGGGAGCTGTTTTTT,CASSPGLSGELFF
TRBJ1-6,TRBV27,many,NA,TGTGCCAGCAGTCCCCCGGGAGACACCTATAATTCACCCCTCCACTTT,CASSPPGDTYNSPLHF
TRBJ2-2,TRBV24-1,many,NA,TGTGCCACCAGTGACCGGGGGACAGTTAACACCGGGGAGCTGTTTTTT,CATSDRGTVNTGELFF
TRBJ1-5,TRBV7-9,many,NA,TGTGCCAGCAGCGAACAGGATAGCAATCAGCCCCAGCATTTT,CASSEQDSNQPQHF
TRBJ2-1,TRBV20-1,many,TRBD2,TGCAGTGCTAGAGATCCGGCGGGGGGGCGTTTCTACAATGAGCAGTTCTTC,CSARDPAGGRFYNEQFF
TRBJ2-2,TRBV19,NA,NA,TGTGCCAGTAACCCAATGCGGACAGTAGAGACCGGGGAGCTGTTTTTT,CASNPMRTVETGELFF
TRBJ2-1,TRBV12-3/TRBV12-4,many,NA,TGTGCCAGCGACTTCGGCGGACGAAATGAGCAGTTCTTC,CASDFGGRNEQFF